The next 17 T cell receptor beta chains were all read from a single sample in a study of regulatory T cells in long-lasting Graves disease. The time point is: persistent/refractory GD, antithyroid drugs over 5 years with positive TRAb. The TCR library was prepared using RNA isolated from PBMCs. Both iRepertoire HTBI primers and Arm-PCR of CDR3 regions were used to build the TCR beta libraries. TCRdb ran MiXCR on the multiplex PCR reads and lists one entry per CDR3 protein. The table includes 400,000 to 500,000 distinct CDR3 sequences, about 22% detected once. The sequenced sample was peripheral blood mononuclear cells (PBMCs), obtained when the disease was refractory, from a patient treated with antithyroid drugs. These receptors were collected from a female donor with Graves disease.

Only a few counts were recorded for this clonotype. The V gene is TRBV12-3 or TRBV12-4, the J gene TRBJ1-5; weak D call: TRBD1 (5 bases). The CDR3 is 17 residues long. The V and J ends lost 6 bases and 4 bases respectively, with 22 bases between them. CDR3 in DNA: TGTGCCAGCAGACGCGCGATCTCAGGTGGGGGGAATCAGCCCCAGCATTTT. It is translated as CASRRAISGGGNQPQHF.

This clonotype was found a few times. The chain is built from TRBV28 and TRBJ2-7; no definite D call. Germline values: CDR1 MDHEN, CDR2 SYDVKM. The V end lost 5 bases, the J end lost 6 bases, and 11 bases lay between the germline ends. The CDR3 runs to 12 residues. The CDR3 DNA reads TGTGCCAGCAGTCTGAAGGGTCTCGAGCAGTACTTC. Translated: CASSLKGLEQYF.

With respect to this clonotype: This sequence may be a read error, since a much larger clone differs from it by one base. The chain recombines TRBV5-1 with TRBJ1-1; D gene ambiguous. The length of the CDR3 is 13 residues. CDR1 SGHRS and CDR2 YFSETQ come from the germline V gene. The CDR3 bases are TGCGCCGGCAGCTTGGCCACCGGGCCCGAAGCTTTCTTT. This encodes CAGSLATGPEAFF.

The chain uses TRBV6-2 or TRBV6-3 and TRBJ1-5; D unresolved. The V gene lost 7 bases and the J gene lost 5 bases, with 12 bases spanning the gap. Germline values: CDR1 MNHEY, CDR2 SVGEGT. This CDR3 is built from 13 residues. The CDR3: CASTPQADQPQHF. The DNA for the CDR3 is TGTGCCAGCACCCCGCAAGCAGATCAGCCCCAGCATTTT.

This clonotype was observed at least ten times. The chain has TRBV2 and TRBJ2-4; the D gene is possibly TRBD1 (6 bases). The CDR3 length is 14 residues. Trimming pared 5 bases from V and 0 bases from J, leaving 8 bases between. The germline V gene has CDR1 SNHLY and CDR2 FYNNEI. Here the CDR3 DNA reads TGTGCCAGCAGTCTACAGGGAGCCAAAAACATTCAGTACTTC. Its protein product is CASSLQGAKNIQYF. The entire variable domain, with the rest obtained from reference TRBV2 and TRBJ2-4, is as follows: EPEVTQTPSHQVTQMGQEVILRCVPISNHLYFYWYRQILGQKVEFLVSFYNNEISEKSEIFDDQFSVERPDGSNFTLKIRSTKLEDSAMYFCASSLQGAKNIQYFGAGTRLSVL.

This clonotype occurred many times. This rearrangement joins TRBV11-2 to TRBJ2-7; D perhaps matches TRBD1 (6 bases). Between the trimmed V and J ends, which lost 2 bases and 2 bases, there was a span of 13 bases. CDR3 length: 15 amino acids. Germline lookup yields CDR1 SGHAT and CDR2 FQNNGV. As DNA, the CDR3 is TGTGCCAGCAGCTTACTAGGACAGCAACCCTACGAGCAGTACTTC. This sequence encodes CASSLLGQQPYEQYF.

Of note for this clonotype: This may arise from a read error, as a much more abundant clone is one base away. The V and J genes are TRBV6-5 and TRBJ1-1; maybe TRBD1 (6 bases). The V end was cut by 4 bases, the J end by 0 bases, with 9 bases between. Germline V CDR1 and CDR2: MNHEY, SVGAGI. The CDR3 is 14 residues long. CDR3 protein: CASSSEGVNTEAFF. CDR3 coding DNA: TGTGCCAGCAGTTCAGAGGGGGTGAACACTGAAGCTTTCTTT.

Note on this clonotype: A much larger clone differs from this one at a single base, so this may be a read error. The chain recombines TRBV12-3 or TRBV12-4 with TRBJ2-5, with 13 nucleotides matching TRBD2. The J call is in doubt because the DNA end fits TRBJ2-1 better. The CDR3 is 15 amino acids. Here the CDR3 reads CASSPTSGRHNEQFF. The DNA for the CDR3 is TGTGCCAGCAGTCCGACTAGCGGGAGGCACAATGAGCAGTTCTTC.

This chain links TRBV28 with TRBJ2-1; D perhaps matches TRBD1 (6 bases). V lost 0 bases and J 4 bases, leaving 16 bases between the germline ends. Germline values: CDR1 MDHEN, CDR2 SYDVKM. This CDR3 contains 17 residues. CDR3 residues: CASSLWFTGQRYNEQFF. CDR3 nucleotides: TGTGCCAGCAGTTTATGGTTCACCGGACAGAGATACAATGAGCAGTTCTTC.

This clonotype was found many times. J is TRBJ2-6 and V is TRBV2; D is unclear. The V and J ends lost 4 bases and 0 bases respectively, with 4 bases between them. Germline V lookup: CDR1 SNHLY, CDR2 FYNNEI. CDR3 length equals 14 residues. The CDR3 sequence is CASSASSGANVLTF. The CDR3 DNA is TGTGCCAGCAGTGCTAGCTCTGGGGCCAACGTCCTGACTTTC.

This clonotype came up many times. This rearrangement joins TRBV7-8 to TRBJ2-7; D remains ambiguous. Trimming removed 2 bases at V and 5 bases at J, with 10 bases between. Germline V gives CDR1 SGHVS, CDR2 FQNEAQ. CDR3 length: 13 residues. The DNA for the CDR3 is TGTGCCAGCAGCTTAACGGTTACGGACGAGCAGTACTTC. Translated, it gives CASSLTVTDEQYF.

V and J are TRBV7-9 and TRBJ2-4, with no clear D. The germline gives CDR1 SEHNR, CDR2 FQNEAQ (reference sequence). This CDR3 is built from 13 residues. V was clipped by 3 bases and J by 7 bases, with 10 bases between them. CDR3 loop: CASSFLGPNIQYF. CDR3 DNA: TGTGCCAGCAGCTTCCTCGGGCCGAACATTCAGTACTTC.

V is TRBV7-8 and J is TRBJ2-3; 12 nucleotides align to TRBD2. The germline CDR1 and CDR2 sequences are SGHVS and FQNEAQ. With V trimmed by 4 bases and J by 5 bases, 4 bases remained unmatched. The CDR3 runs to 15 residues. The CDR3 protein is CASSSSGGALDTQYF. As DNA, the CDR3 is TGTGCCAGCAGCTCTAGCGGGGGGGCCTTAGATACGCAGTATTTT.

This clonotype was seen many times. The chain is built from TRBV19 and TRBJ1-4, with TRBD1 identical over 7 bases. This CDR3 has 17 amino acids. Germline lookup yields CDR1 LNHDA and CDR2 SQIVND (reference sequence). Germline trimming cut 3 bases from V and 0 bases from J; bases unmatched to any gene: 7. CDR3: CASSIWTGPSTNEKLFF. The CDR3 DNA reads TGTGCCAGTAGTATTTGGACAGGCCCTTCAACTAATGAAAAACTGTTTTTT.

Ten or more counts support this clonotype. The chain carries TRBV27 and TRBJ1-5; no clear D gene. Trimming left V 5 bases short and J 0 bases short, with 14 bases between. Germline V gene sequence: CDR1 MNHEY, CDR2 SMNVEV (reference sequence). The CDR3 length is 16 residues. CDR3 loop: CASSPRGAYSNQPQHF. Here the CDR3 DNA reads TGTGCCAGCAGTCCCCGGGGAGCCTATAGCAATCAGCCCCAGCATTTT.

This clonotype was seen ten or more times. The CDR3 sequence is CASSEGHQETQYF. CDR3 sequence (DNA): TGTGCCAGCAGTGAAGGCCACCAAGAGACCCAGTACTTC. The chain employs TRBV2 and TRBJ2-5; D unclear. Trimming removed 1 base at V and 0 bases at J, with 3 bases between. Germline loops: CDR1 SNHLY, CDR2 FYNNEI. The CDR3 extends over 13 amino acids.

Notes on this clonotype: A read error may produce the germline difference seen at one junction end. The rearrangement joins TRBV7-2 to TRBJ2-7; D perhaps matches TRBD2 (6 bases). From germline, CDR1 is SGHTA and CDR2 FQGNSA. This CDR3 is 13 amino acids long. The CDR3 region is CASRLAVGYEQYF. CDR3 DNA sequence: TGTGCCAGCAGGTTAGCGGTAGGCTACGAGCAGTACTTC. Complete variable domain (other parts from reference TRBV7-2 and TRBJ2-7): GAGVSQSPSNKVTEKGKDVELRCDPISGHTALYWYRQSLGQGLEFLIYFQGNSAPDKSGLPSDRFSAERTGGSVSTLTIQRTQQEDSAVYLCASRLAVGYEQYFGPGTRLTVT.